Given below is one T cell receptor beta chain in context. The data are from a study of shared clonotypes between healthy human individuals. This CDR3 has 15 residues. The V segment lost 6 bases and the J segment 2 bases; nucleotides outside the gene matches: 8. The germline gives CDR1 LNHDA, CDR2 SQIVND (reference sequence). Per the original data handling: Junction-only immunoSEQ sequences carried no quality scores, so filtering differed. Libraries were prepared by immunoSEQ multiplex PCR; TCRdb keeps only in-frame clonotypes and omits some of them. Clone size and V and J calls were adopted from that table, with D and trimming inferred from the DNA. The table has fewer than 3 million clones, roughly 90% seen once.

Material for sequencing was naive CD4+ T cells from PBMCs. As for subset: CD45RA+ positively selected. The origin of this receptor is a man aged 18 to 35 in good health. Some clones in this sample may be carry-over from other donors' samples. The rearrangement uses TRBV19 and TRBJ2-7, with 9 bases fitting TRBD1. The CDR3 coding sequence is TGTGCCAGTAGGCCCCGGGACAGGGAGACCTACGAGCAGTACTTC. Amino acid sequence: CASRPRDRETYEQYF.